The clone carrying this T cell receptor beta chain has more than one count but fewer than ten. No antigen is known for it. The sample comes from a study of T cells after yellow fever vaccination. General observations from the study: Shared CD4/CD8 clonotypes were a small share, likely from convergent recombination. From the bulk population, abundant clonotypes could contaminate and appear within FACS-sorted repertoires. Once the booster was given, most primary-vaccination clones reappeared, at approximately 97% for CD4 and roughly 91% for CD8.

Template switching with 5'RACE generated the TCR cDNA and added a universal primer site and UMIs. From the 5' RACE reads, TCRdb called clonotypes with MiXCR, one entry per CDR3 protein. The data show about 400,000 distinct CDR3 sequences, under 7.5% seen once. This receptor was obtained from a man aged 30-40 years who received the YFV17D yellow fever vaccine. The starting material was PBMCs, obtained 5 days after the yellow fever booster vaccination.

The CDR3 DNA follows: TGTGCCAGCAGCCCTACCCATAGTCCTAGGTCCTACAATGAGCAGTTCTTC. Encoded protein: CASSPTHSPRSYNEQFF. This sequence joins TRBV3-1 and TRBJ2-1; D is unclear. The V gene's germline CDR1 is LGHDT and CDR2 YNNKEL (reference sequence). The CDR3 has 17 residues. With 4 bases removed from V and 1 base from J, the gap between germline ends came to 17 bases.